This record concerns one T cell receptor beta chain sequence. Its antigen is currently unknown. Sequencing used immunoSEQ multiplex PCR; TCRdb keeps in-frame clones, though not all of them. The sample holds some 140,000 clones, roughly nine tenths seen once. Germline V gene data show CDR1 as LGHNA and CDR2 as YSLEER. This CDR3 has 16 amino acids. Trimming removed 1 base at V and 4 bases at J, with 17 bases between. These data come from a study of T cell responses to AZD1222 COVID-19 vaccine. Study-wide findings and caveats: With dominance at 160-218 and 743-854, vaccine-associated CD4 TCRs spanned spike. Just a handful of AZD1222 recipients were seropositive at baseline. White British people made up most donors, females outnumbered males, and clonal diversity was possibly underestimated. All repertoire sampling was performed exclusively after the peak T cell response.

The chain employs TRBV4-3 and TRBJ2-7, with a possible D match to TRBD1 (6 bases). The material sequenced was peripheral blood, taken on day 0 of AZD1222 vaccination. The sequence was collected from an adult in good health. The CDR3 sequence is CASSQALGQTKYEQYF. CDR3 nucleotide sequence: TGCGCCAGCAGCCAAGCCCTTGGACAGACTAAGTACGAGCAGTACTTC.